A single sample is the source of the 25 T cell receptor beta chains below, sequenced in a study of blood T cell repertoires in COVID-19. The protocol was immunoSEQ multiplex PCR, while the TCRdb copy is restricted to in-frame clones and leaves out a portion. The data hold around 99,000 clones, with more than 70% observed a single time. Sequencing was done on a sample of peripheral blood. The receptors originated from a man aged 35 to 55 with active or convalescent COVID-19.

This clone was found a few times. The V gene is TRBV18, the J gene TRBJ2-5, with a weak D call TRBD2 (5 bases). V dropped 4 bases and J dropped 2 bases, with 11 bases sitting between them. This CDR3 is 14 amino acids long. Germline V lookup: CDR1 KGHSH, CDR2 LQKENI. CDR3 coding DNA: TGTGCCAGCTCACGGGAGAATAGTCAAGAGACCCAGTACTTC. This codes for CASSRENSQETQYF.

V gene TRBV19 combines with J gene TRBJ2-7; 7 nucleotides align to TRBD1. The CDR3 is made up of 11 amino acids. With 10 bases clipped from V and 7 bases from J, the junction kept 7 bases outside the gene matches. Per the germline V gene, CDR1 is LNHDA and CDR2 is SQIVND (reference sequence). This CDR3 reads CATRGPVEQYF. CDR3 in DNA: TGTGCCACGAGGGGGCCTGTGGAGCAGTACTTC.

The genes are TRBV7-6 and TRBJ2-7; D is perhaps TRBD2 (5 bases). CDR1 and CDR2 (germline): SGHVS, FNYEAQ. V lost 3 bases and J lost 2, with 11 bases in between. This CDR3 is built from 14 residues. The CDR3 nucleotides are TGTGCCAGCAGCTTCAGCGCGGGTACCTACGAGCAGTACTTC. Encoded protein: CASSFSAGTYEQYF.

A remark on this clone: Within the sample, other DNA sequences also encode this same CDR3. The rearrangement uses TRBV6-5 and TRBJ2-7; 8 bases fit TRBD1. The V and J ends lost 5 bases and 1 base, in that order; junction bases with no gene match: 4. The CDR3 consists of 14 residues. Germline CDR1 is MNHEY and CDR2 is SVGAGI. The CDR3 loop reads CASSHGQGSYEQYF. In DNA, the CDR3 is TGTGCCAGCAGTCACGGACAGGGTTCCTACGAGCAGTACTTC.

The chain links TRBV10-3 to TRBJ2-3; maybe TRBD2 (7 bases). The V and J ends lost 6 bases and 4 bases respectively, with 11 bases between them. Germline V gene data show CDR1 as ENHRY and CDR2 as SYGVKD. This CDR3 comprises 13 residues. The CDR3 here is CAIRGGGPDTQYF. For the CDR3, the DNA is TGTGCCATCAGAGGGGGGGGGCCAGATACGCAGTATTTT.

The chain carries TRBV11-3 and TRBJ2-7, with D tentatively TRBD2 (5 bases). The CDR3 is made up of 13 amino acids. CDR1 and CDR2 from the germline V gene are SGHNT and YENEEA. Trimming took off 1 base at V and 6 bases at J, with 10 bases between the two ends. The CDR3 sequence: CASSLGLAGEQYF. Written as DNA, the CDR3 is TGTGCCAGCAGCTTAGGGCTAGCTGGCGAGCAGTACTTC.

The rearrangement links TRBV18 to TRBJ1-2; possibly TRBD1 for D (6 bases). Germline-derived CDR1 and CDR2 are KGHSH and LQKENI. This CDR3 has 12 amino acids. V was clipped by 1 base and J by 6 bases, with 6 bases between them. CDR3 bases: TGTGCCAGCTCACCACAGGGGGATGGCTACACCTTC. This sequence encodes CASSPQGDGYTF.

The J gene is TRBJ2-7, the V gene TRBV7-3, with D perhaps matching TRBD2 (6 bases). V lost 5 bases to trimming and J lost 3 bases, with 17 bases between them. The CDR3 is 15 amino acids. Germline lookup yields CDR1 SGHTA and CDR2 FQGTGA. CDR3 DNA sequence: TGTGCCAGCAGCCCGACTGGCGGGAACTACTACGAGCAGTACTTC. Amino acid sequence: CASSPTGGNYYEQYF. The full variable domain, its missing parts supplied by reference TRBV7-3 and TRBJ2-7, is GAGVSQTPSNKVTEKGKYVELRCDPISGHTALYWYRQSLGQGPEFLIYFQGTGAADDSGLPNDRFFAVRPEGSVSTLKIQRTERGDSAVYLCASSPTGGNYYEQYFGPGTRLTVT.

The rearrangement joins TRBV6-1 to TRBJ2-1; a possible D gene is TRBD1 (5 bases). Germline CDR1 reads MNHNS; CDR2 reads SASEGT. The CDR3 is 16 amino acids. The ends were cut back, 1 base at V and 0 bases at J, with 10 bases in the middle. The CDR3 here is CASSEEGFVSYNEQFF. The CDR3 DNA reads as TGTGCCAGCAGTGAAGAGGGGTTCGTCTCCTACAATGAGCAGTTCTTC.

The gene calls are TRBV6-5 and TRBJ1-2, with TRBD1 identical over 7 bases. Germline V gene sequence: CDR1 MNHEY, CDR2 SVGAGI. The CDR3 length is 14 residues. V lost 1 base and J lost 5; bases outside the gene matches: 4. CDR3: CASSYYLQGYGYTF. CDR3 DNA: TGTGCCAGCAGTTACTACCTACAGGGGTATGGCTACACCTTC.

This chain joins TRBV11-3 and TRBJ1-2; D is undetermined. Germline CDR1 SGHNT, CDR2 YENEEA. CDR3 size: 12 residues. V was trimmed by 2 bases and J by 6 bases, leaving 7 bases between them. Written as DNA, the CDR3 is TGTGCCAGCAGCTTAAGCGGGAATGGCTACACCTTC. It translates to CASSLSGNGYTF.

As DNA, the CDR3 is TGTGCCAGCAGTTACCAAGGGACAGCCTTTAGGGCTTTCTTT. Protein sequence: CASSYQGTAFRAFF. V gene TRBV6-5 combines with J gene TRBJ1-1; 7 bases are a match to TRBD1. Germline V gives CDR1 MNHEY, CDR2 SVGAGI. The CDR3 runs 14 residues. J was trimmed by 11 bases and V by 2 bases; bases with no gene match: 11.

The V call is TRBV4-1, the J call TRBJ2-1; 8 bases are a match to TRBD2. CDR3 size: 16 residues. Unmatched junction bases numbered 8, after V lost 2 bases and J lost 5 bases. Germline V gene sequence: CDR1 MGHRA, CDR2 YSYEKL. For the CDR3, the DNA is TGCGCCAGCAGCCAATCCCCGGGACTAGGGAACAATGAGCAGTTCTTC. Residues: CASSQSPGLGNNEQFF.

This clone occurred once. This chain connects TRBV11-2 to TRBJ2-3, with 14 nucleotides matching TRBD2. CDR1 is SGHAT, CDR2 FQNNGV, per germline. This CDR3 contains 19 residues. With 6 bases clipped from V and 1 base from J, the junction kept 12 bases outside the gene matches. Here the CDR3 reads CASSPLGLAGARGTDTQYF. CDR3 sequence (DNA): TGTGCCAGCAGTCCCCTGGGACTAGCGGGAGCGAGGGGCACAGATACGCAGTATTTT.

The chain employs TRBV9 and TRBJ2-1, with D tentatively TRBD2 (6 bases). The CDR3 is made up of 14 amino acids. CDR1 is SGDLS and CDR2 is YYNGEE in the germline V gene. Trimming shortened V by 2 bases and J by 10 bases, and 16 bases separated the two germline ends. The CDR3 reads CASSVGGGTGEQFF. The CDR3, as DNA: TGTGCCAGCAGCGTCGGTGGGGGGACTGGAGAGCAGTTCTTC.

The V call is TRBV24-1, the J call TRBJ2-1, with TRBD2 matching over 8 bases. This CDR3 comprises 19 residues. After removal of 4 bases from V and 0 bases from J, the junction contained 13 bases not matched to a gene. CDR1 KGHDR and CDR2 SFDVKD come from the germline V gene. CDR3 nucleotides: TGTGCCACCAGTGACTCCGGGACTAGAGGTCGGCGCTCCTACAATGAGCAGTTCTTC. It specifies CATSDSGTRGRRSYNEQFF.

CDR3 residues: CAISVLIPGQGAGYTF. CDR3 nucleotide sequence: TGTGCCATCTCGGTGTTGATACCGGGACAGGGGGCTGGCTACACCTTC. The V and J genes are TRBV15 and TRBJ1-2, with TRBD1 matching over 12 bases. Germline CDR1 reads LNHNV; CDR2 reads YYDKDF (reference sequence). V was pared by 10 bases and J by 7 bases, with 16 bases of the junction left unmatched. The CDR3 is made up of 16 amino acids.

The chain employs TRBV5-1 and TRBJ2-7, with 9 nucleotides matching TRBD1. This CDR3 spans 17 amino acids. With V trimmed by 3 bases and J by 2 bases, 12 bases remained unmatched. Germline assignment: CDR1 SGHRS and CDR2 YFSETQ. DNA for the CDR3: TGCGCCAGCAGCTCGGGACAGGGTCAGTTATCCGCCTACGAGCAGTACTTC. Protein sequence: CASSSGQGQLSAYEQYF.

The chain joins TRBV9 to TRBJ1-2, with 10 bases matching TRBD1. Germline V gene data show CDR1 as SGDLS and CDR2 as YYNGEE. V lost 3 bases to trimming and J lost 1 base; unmatched junction nucleotides: 6. The CDR3 is made up of 16 amino acids. The chain's CDR3 is CASSDGTGALNYGYTF. CDR3 DNA: TGTGCCAGCAGCGACGGGACAGGGGCCCTTAACTATGGCTACACCTTC.

V gene TRBV6-2 or TRBV6-3 combines with J gene TRBJ2-3; 10 bases fit TRBD2. Germline V gene lookup returns CDR1 MNHEY and CDR2 SVGEGT. The CDR3 covers 16 residues. The trim removed 0 bases at V and 2 bases at J, leaving 2 bases unmatched. This CDR3 is CASSYSLAGVTDTQYF. The CDR3 nucleotides are TGTGCCAGCAGTTACTCGCTAGCGGGGGTCACAGATACGCAGTATTTT.

In regard to this clone: One end of the junction is discordant with germline, which a read error may explain. This chain joins TRBV30 and TRBJ2-5, with a possible D match to TRBD2 (6 bases). CDR1 is GTSNPN and CDR2 is SVGIG in the germline V gene (reference sequence). The CDR3 totals 13 residues. The CDR3: CAWSVIGVGGLDF. In DNA, the CDR3 is TGTGCCTGGAGTGTAATAGGGGTGGGGGGTCTGGACTTC.

The chain carries TRBV25-1 and TRBJ1-4, with D uncertain. Germline V gene lookup returns CDR1 MGHDK and CDR2 SYGVNS. The CDR3 has 14 amino acids. The V and J ends lost 3 bases and 5 bases respectively, with 10 bases between them. The CDR3 loop reads CASSDRGVNEKLFF. The DNA for the CDR3 is TGTGCCAGCAGTGACCGCGGGGTCAATGAAAAACTGTTTTTT.

V is TRBV28 and J is TRBJ1-1; D not resolved. Looked up from germline, CDR1 is MDHEN and CDR2 is SYDVKM. This CDR3 has 15 amino acids. V dropped 1 base and J dropped 1 base, with 10 bases sitting between them. Here the CDR3 DNA reads TGTGCCAGCAGTTTATCTTTTGAGGGGAACACTGAAGCTTTCTTT. Amino acids: CASSLSFEGNTEAFF.

The V gene is TRBV2, the J gene TRBJ2-7; 11 nucleotides align to TRBD2. The CDR3 runs to 14 residues. Germline lookup yields CDR1 SNHLY and CDR2 FYNNEI. V lost 2 bases, J lost 4 bases, and 1 base stayed unmatched. This CDR3 is CASSETSGSYEQYF. As DNA, the CDR3 is TGTGCCAGCAGTGAAACTAGCGGGAGTTACGAGCAGTACTTC.

This clone was counted between two and nine times. The genes are TRBV5-1 and TRBJ1-4, with D hard to call. The CDR3 length is 16 residues. Germline V gene lookup returns CDR1 SGHRS and CDR2 YFSETQ. V was pared by 2 bases and J by 0 bases, with 11 bases between. This CDR3 reads CASSFLPTPTNEKLFF. In DNA, the CDR3 is TGCGCCAGCAGCTTTCTGCCGACACCAACTAATGAAAAACTGTTTTTT. Looking up the rest from reference TRBV5-1 and TRBJ1-4 gives the full variable domain: KAGVTQTPRYLIKTRGQQVTLSCSPISGHRSVSWYQQTPGQGLQFLFEYFSETQRNKGNFPGRFSGRQFSNSRSEMNVSTLELGDSALYLCASSFLPTPTNEKLFFGSGTQLSVL.